This T cell receptor (beta chain) is from a study of T cell changes during pregnancy in multiple sclerosis. Clones were read by immunoSEQ multiplex PCR, and TCRdb kept only the in-frame ones, dropping some. This sample yields approximately 90,000 clones, of which roughly 93% are seen a single time; 0.65% to 0.95% belongs to the top ten. This CDR3 is 13 amino acids long. V lost 4 bases to trimming and J lost 8 bases, with 14 bases between them. Germline V CDR1 and CDR2: MDHEN, SYDVKM. The chain employs TRBV28 and TRBJ1-2; D unclear. The material was peripheral blood, obtained in the third trimester of pregnancy. The TCR originated in a female donor with multiple sclerosis, enrolled in a pregnancy study. The CDR3 DNA reads TGTGCCAGCAGTTCCAGATCCGAGCGGGGCTACACCTTC. Translation: CASSSRSERGYTF.